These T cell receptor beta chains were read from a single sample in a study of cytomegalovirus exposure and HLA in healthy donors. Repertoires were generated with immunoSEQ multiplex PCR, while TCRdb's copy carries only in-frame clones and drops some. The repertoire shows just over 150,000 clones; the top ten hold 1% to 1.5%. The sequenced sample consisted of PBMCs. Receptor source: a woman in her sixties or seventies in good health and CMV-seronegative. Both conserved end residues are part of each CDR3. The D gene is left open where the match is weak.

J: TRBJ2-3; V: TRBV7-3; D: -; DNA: TGTGCCAGCAGCTTCCGGAATCCGGGAGCTAGTACAGATACGCAGTATTTT; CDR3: CASSFRNPGASTDTQYF
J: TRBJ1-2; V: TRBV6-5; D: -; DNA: TGTGCCAGCAGTTACAACGGGAGGGGCTACACCTTC; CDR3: CASSYNGRGYTF
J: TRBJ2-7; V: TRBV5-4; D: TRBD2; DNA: TGTGCCAGCAGCTCCCCACTAGCGGATTACTACGAGCAGTACTTC; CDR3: CASSSPLADYYEQYF
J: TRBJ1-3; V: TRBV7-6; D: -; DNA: TGTGCCAGCCGCGCATCGGGGAAAGGAACTGGAAACACCATATATTTT; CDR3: CASRASGKGTGNTIYF
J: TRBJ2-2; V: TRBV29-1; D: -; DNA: TGCAGCGTTTCGTCGGACTCCCGCCGGGAGCTGTTTTTT; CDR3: CSVSSDSRRELFF
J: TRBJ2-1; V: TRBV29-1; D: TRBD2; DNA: TGCAGCGTCCTGGGGGGGGAGGAGTCCTACAATGAGCAGTTCTTC; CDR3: CSVLGGEESYNEQFF
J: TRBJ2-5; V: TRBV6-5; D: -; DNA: TGTGCCAGCAGTCCCGACAATCCCCAAGAGACCCAGTACTTC; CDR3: CASSPDNPQETQYF
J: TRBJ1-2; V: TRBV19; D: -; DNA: TGTGCCAGTAGTATAGAGTCGCGGCGGAACTATGGCTACACCTTC; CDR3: CASSIESRRNYGYTF
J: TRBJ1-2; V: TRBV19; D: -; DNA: TGTGCCAGTAGATTCGTAGGGGGAGTAAATGGCTACACCTTC; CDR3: CASRFVGGVNGYTF
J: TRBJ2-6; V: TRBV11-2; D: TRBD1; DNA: TGTGCCAGCAGCTTCCCGACAGGGTCCAGTTGGTCTGGGGCCAACGTCCTGACTTTC; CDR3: CASSFPTGSSWSGANVLTF
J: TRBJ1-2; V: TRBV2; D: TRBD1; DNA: TGTGCCAGCAGTGATGCAGGGGGCACGGTCGGCTACACCTTC; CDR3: CASSDAGGTVGYTF
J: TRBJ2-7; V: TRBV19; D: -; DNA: TGTGCCAGTAGTACAGGGGATGGGGCCTACGAGCAGTACTTC; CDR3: CASSTGDGAYEQYF
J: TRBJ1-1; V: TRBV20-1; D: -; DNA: TGCAGTGCCAGGTGGGCCACTGAAGCTTTCTTT; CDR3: CSARWATEAFF
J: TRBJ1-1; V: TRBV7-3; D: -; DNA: TGTGCCAGCAGCCCTGACAGTTTAATGACTGAAGCTTTCTTT; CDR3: CASSPDSLMTEAFF
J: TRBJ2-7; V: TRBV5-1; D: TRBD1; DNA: TGCGCCAGCAGCATGCTGGGACAGGCGTACGAGCAGTACTTC; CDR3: CASSMLGQAYEQYF
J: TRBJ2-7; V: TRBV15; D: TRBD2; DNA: TGTGCGACTAGAGCGGGGGGATCCTACGAGCAGTACTTC; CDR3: CATRAGGSYEQYF
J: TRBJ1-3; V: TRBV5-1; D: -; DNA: TGCGCCAGCAGCTTGGGACAGCACAAGGGAAACACCATATATTTT; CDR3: CASSLGQHKGNTIYF
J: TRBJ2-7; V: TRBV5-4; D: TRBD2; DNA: TGTGCCAGCAGCCCGGGGAGGGCTGGCTACGAGCAGTACTTC; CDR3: CASSPGRAGYEQYF
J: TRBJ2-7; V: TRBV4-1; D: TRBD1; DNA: TGCGCCAGCAGCCACATGACAGGGATGTCCTACGAGCAGTACTTC; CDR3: CASSHMTGMSYEQYF
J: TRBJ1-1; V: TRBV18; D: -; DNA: TGTGCCAGCTCACCACGACTCAATGAAGCTTTCTTT; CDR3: CASSPRLNEAFF
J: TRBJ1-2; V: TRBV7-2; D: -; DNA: TGTGCCAGCAGCCCGGTCCAGGGGTACAATGGCTACACCTTC; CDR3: CASSPVQGYNGYTF
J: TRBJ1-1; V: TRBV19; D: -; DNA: TGTGCCAGTAGTATCGGAGCCGGTGGGACTGAAGCTTTCTTT; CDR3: CASSIGAGGTEAFF
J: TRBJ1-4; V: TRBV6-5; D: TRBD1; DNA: TGTGCCAGCAGCAGGGACAGAAATGAAAAACTGTTTTTT; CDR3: CASSRDRNEKLFF
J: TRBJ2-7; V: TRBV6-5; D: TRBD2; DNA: TGTGCCAGCAGTTACTCGATTCTAGCGGCCACCTACGAGCAGTACTTC; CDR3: CASSYSILAATYEQYF
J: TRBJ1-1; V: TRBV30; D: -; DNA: TGTGCCTGGAGTGCCAAGGGGCTCGACACTGAAGCTTTCTTT; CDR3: CAWSAKGLDTEAFF
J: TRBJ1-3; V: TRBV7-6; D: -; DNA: TGTGCCAGCAGCTTAGCGGAGACCGAAGGAAACACCATATATTTT; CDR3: CASSLAETEGNTIYF
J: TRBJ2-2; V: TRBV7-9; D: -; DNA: TGTGCCAGCAGCCCTCCCGGGCGCGCGGGCGGGGAGCTGTTTTTT; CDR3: CASSPPGRAGGELFF
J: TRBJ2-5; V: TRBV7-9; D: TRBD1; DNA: TGTGCCCTACAGGGGCAGCAAGAGACCCAGTACTTC; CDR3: CALQGQQETQYF